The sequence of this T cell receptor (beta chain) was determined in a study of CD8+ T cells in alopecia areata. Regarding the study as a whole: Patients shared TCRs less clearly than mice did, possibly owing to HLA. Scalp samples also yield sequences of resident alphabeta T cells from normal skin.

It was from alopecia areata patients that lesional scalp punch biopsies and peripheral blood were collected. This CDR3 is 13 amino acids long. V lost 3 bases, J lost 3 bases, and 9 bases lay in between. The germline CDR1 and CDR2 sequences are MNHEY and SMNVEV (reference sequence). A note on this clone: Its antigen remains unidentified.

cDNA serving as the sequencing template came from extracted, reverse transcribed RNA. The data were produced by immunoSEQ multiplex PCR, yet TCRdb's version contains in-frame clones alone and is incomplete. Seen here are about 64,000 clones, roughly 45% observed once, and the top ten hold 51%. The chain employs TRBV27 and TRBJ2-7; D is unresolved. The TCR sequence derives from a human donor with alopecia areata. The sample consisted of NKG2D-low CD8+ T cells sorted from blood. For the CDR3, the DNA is TGTGCCAGCAGTTTCTTTCCCGGCTACGAGCAGTACTTC. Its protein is CASSFFPGYEQYF.